This T cell receptor beta chain is drawn from a study of T cells after posttransplantation cyclophosphamide. Study results and limitations: Donor-recipient repertoire similarity was low at 1-2 months, rising over year one. Tissue-infiltrating T cells from skin or gut overlapped little with blood T cells. Recipient CMV seropositivity and CMV reactivation strongly tracked TRB clonality.

Busulfan-fludarabine conditioning, marrow transplant, and cyclophosphamide on days +3 and +4 were administered. A remark on this clone: Antigen unknown.

Trimming at V came to 4 bases and at J to 0 bases, leaving 7 bases not matched to a gene. The CDR3 covers 17 residues. Germline V gives CDR1 SGHRS, CDR2 YFSETQ. The table came from immunoSEQ multiplex PCR; TCRdb's copy has only in-frame clones and leaves some out. The sample carries some 4,500 clones, around 82% recorded once. Sequencing used PBMCs, obtained 86 days after allogeneic stem cell transplant with posttransplant cyclophosphamide. The source of this sequence is a male patient in his forties or fifties who received an allogeneic stem cell transplant from an unrelated donor, was CMV-positive, and had acute GVHD only. The graft donor may have given rise to some T cells. The genes are TRBV5-1 and TRBJ2-5, with 12 bases lining up with TRBD2. CDR3 region: CASSTGLAGRYQETQYF. The DNA for the CDR3 is TGCGCCAGCAGCACTGGACTAGCGGGGAGGTACCAAGAGACCCAGTACTTC.